The rows below give T cell receptor beta chains drawn from one sample of a study of CD8+CD57+ T cells in acquired aplastic anemia. Each CDR3 protein gets one entry after TCRdb re-called the reads with MiXCR. The table has 270,000 or so distinct CDR3 sequences, 70% to 85% seen once. The specimen sequenced was sorted CD4+, CD8+, or CD8+CD57+ T cells (not recorded which) from PBMCs. These receptor sequences come from a human donor with aplastic anemia. The CDR3 runs from the conserved cysteine through the conserved F or W. The D gene is left open where the match is weak. Size is stated for part of the rows, as once, few or many counts, or as a class when the clone is expanded.

abundance: once
v_gene: TRBV7-8
j_gene: TRBJ1-1
d_gene: .
CDR3aa: CASSLDGARDTQDFF
CDR3nt: TGTGCCAGCAGCTTAGATGGAGCACGCGATACTCAGGATTTCTTT

abundance: once
v_gene: TRBV11-3
j_gene: TRBJ1-2
d_gene: .
CDR3aa: CASSLQSGTDYGYTF
CDR3nt: TGTGCCAGCAGCCTGCAAAGCGGGACCGACTATGGCTACACCTTC

abundance: .
v_gene: TRBV12-3/TRBV12-4
j_gene: TRBJ1-2
d_gene: .
CDR3aa: CASSFTEGGDYGYTF
CDR3nt: TGTGCCAGCAGCTTTACCGAGGGCGGGGACTATGGCTACACCTTC

abundance: .
v_gene: TRBV7-2
j_gene: TRBJ2-7
d_gene: .
CDR3aa: CASRHTTGTPYEQYF
CDR3nt: TGCGCCAGCAGACATACAACAGGGACTCCCTACGAGCAGTACTTC

abundance: .
v_gene: TRBV5-6
j_gene: TRBJ2-1
d_gene: .
CDR3aa: CASSLERIHEQFF
CDR3nt: TGTGCCAGCAGCTTGGAGAGGATCCATGAGCAGTTCTTC

abundance: .
v_gene: TRBV7-9
j_gene: TRBJ1-2
d_gene: .
CDR3aa: CASSPGLAGDSTF
CDR3nt: TGCGCCAGCAGCCCAGGCCTTGCAGGTGACTCCACCTTC

abundance: .
v_gene: TRBV2
j_gene: TRBJ1-5
d_gene: .
CDR3aa: CASSESGLAQPQHF
CDR3nt: TGTGCCAGCAGTGAATCAGGGTTGGCTCAGCCCCAGCATTTT

abundance: .
v_gene: TRBV7-2
j_gene: TRBJ1-1
d_gene: .
CDR3aa: CASSQGGNTEAVFFF
CDR3nt: TGCGCCAGCAGCCAAGGGGGGAACACTGAAGCTGTCTTTTTCTTT

abundance: few
v_gene: TRBV2
j_gene: TRBJ1-2
d_gene: .
CDR3aa: CASTARGGANDYTF
CDR3nt: TGTGCCAGCACCGCTCGGGGAGGGGCAAATGACTACACCTTC

abundance: .
v_gene: TRBV2
j_gene: TRBJ1-1
d_gene: .
CDR3aa: CASITESNTEAFF
CDR3nt: TGTGCCAGCATTACTGAATCGAACACTGAAGCTTTCTTT

abundance: .
v_gene: TRBV7-8
j_gene: TRBJ1-2
d_gene: .
CDR3aa: CASSLAGDESVYGYTF
CDR3nt: TGTGCCAGCAGCTTAGCGGGAGACGAGAGCGTATATGGCTACACCTTC

abundance: few
v_gene: TRBV15
j_gene: TRBJ2-5
d_gene: .
CDR3aa: CASSLGGEQDTQYF
CDR3nt: TGTGCCAGCAGCTTAGGCGGCGAGCAAGATACGCAGTACTTT

abundance: .
v_gene: TRBV10-2
j_gene: TRBJ2-5
d_gene: TRBD2
CDR3aa: CASSEAGTSGKVQYF
CDR3nt: TGCGCCAGCAGTGAGGCCGGGACTAGCGGGAAAGTGCAGTACTTC

abundance: .
v_gene: TRBV2
j_gene: TRBJ2-2
d_gene: .
CDR3aa: CASSNVNTGELFF
CDR3nt: TGTGCCAGCAGTAATGTGAACACCGGGGAGCTGTTTTTT

abundance: .
v_gene: TRBV5-4
j_gene: TRBJ2-1
d_gene: TRBD2
CDR3aa: CASSVTSGAYNEQFF
CDR3nt: TGTGCCAGTAGTGTGACTAGCGGAGCCTACAATGAGCAGTTCTTC

abundance: .
v_gene: TRBV7-9
j_gene: TRBJ2-4
d_gene: .
CDR3aa: CASSLPGSDGADVQYF
CDR3nt: TGTGCCAGCAGCTTACCGGGAAGCGACGGGGCTGACGTGCAGTACTTC

abundance: once
v_gene: TRBV7-9
j_gene: TRBJ1-2
d_gene: TRBD1
CDR3aa: CASSLDRGSYGYTF
CDR3nt: TGTGCCAGCAGCTTAGACAGGGGGTCATATGGCTACACCTTC

abundance: once
v_gene: TRBV7-2
j_gene: TRBJ2-6
d_gene: .
CDR3aa: CASVPREGARDTVLTF
CDR3nt: TGTGCCAGCGTACCGAGGGAGGGGGCGAGAGACACAGTACTGACTTTC

abundance: .
v_gene: TRBV9
j_gene: TRBJ2-3
d_gene: TRBD1
CDR3aa: CASGKGGTETLFF
CDR3nt: TGTGCCAGCGGGAAAGGGGGCACAGAAACGTTGTTTTTT

abundance: .
v_gene: TRBV2
j_gene: TRBJ1-2
d_gene: .
CDR3aa: CASSHPSGGYYGYTF
CDR3nt: TGTGCCAGCAGCCATCCGTCCGGGGGGTATTATGGCTACACCTTC

abundance: few
v_gene: TRBV7-9
j_gene: TRBJ2-1
d_gene: TRBD2
CDR3aa: CASSFQRSGGGDQFF
CDR3nt: TGTGCCAGCAGCTTTCAAAGAAGCGGGGGGGGCGATCAGTTCTTC

abundance: few
v_gene: TRBV7-8
j_gene: TRBJ2-1
d_gene: .
CDR3aa: CASSIASGPDTQQFF
CDR3nt: TGTGCCAGCAGTATAGCGAGCGGACCCGATACTCAGCAGTTCTTC

abundance: once
v_gene: TRBV7-3
j_gene: TRBJ2-3
d_gene: .
CDR3aa: CASSVGGTDTKHF
CDR3nt: TGTGCCAGCAGTGTTGGGGGCACAGATACGAAGCATTTT

abundance: .
v_gene: TRBV7-3
j_gene: TRBJ1-2
d_gene: .
CDR3aa: CASSLGGGYTGEIF
CDR3nt: TGTGCCAGCAGCTTAGGGGGAGGCTACACCGGGGAGATCTTC

abundance: few
v_gene: TRBV7-8
j_gene: TRBJ2-3
d_gene: .
CDR3aa: CASSVGSGPEYF
CDR3nt: TGTGCCAGCAGCGTGGGGTCGGGACCGGAGTATTTT

abundance: .
v_gene: TRBV7-4
j_gene: TRBJ1-1
d_gene: .
CDR3aa: CASSGEDRPGENTEAFF
CDR3nt: TGTGCCAGCAGCGGGGAGGACCGCCCGGGAGAAAACACTGAAGCTTTCTTT

abundance: many
v_gene: TRBV9
j_gene: TRBJ2-1
d_gene: TRBD2
CDR3aa: CASSPIAGSSYNEQFF
CDR3nt: TGTGCCAGCAGCCCTATAGCGGGAAGCTCCTACAATGAGCAGTTCTTC

abundance: once
v_gene: TRBV7-8
j_gene: TRBJ2-3
d_gene: .
CDR3aa: CASSLAGSPGAEQF
CDR3nt: TGTGCCAGCAGCTTAGCGGGTAGCCCCGGTGCAGAGCAGTTT

abundance: once
v_gene: TRBV7-2
j_gene: TRBJ1-1
d_gene: .
CDR3aa: CASSLTVTANYGDFF
CDR3nt: TGTGCCAGCAGCTTGACTGTGACCGCCAACTATGGCGACTTCTTT

abundance: few
v_gene: TRBV2
j_gene: TRBJ2-3
d_gene: .
CDR3aa: CASSRLVVADTQYF
CDR3nt: TGTGCCAGCAGCCGGCTAGTTGTAGCTGATACGCAGTATTTT

abundance: .
v_gene: TRBV7-3
j_gene: TRBJ2-1
d_gene: .
CDR3aa: CASSLTHRGYYNEQFF
CDR3nt: TGTGCCAGCAGCTTAACCCACCGGGGATACTACAATGAGCAGTTCTTC

abundance: .
v_gene: TRBV5-1
j_gene: TRBJ2-1
d_gene: .
CDR3aa: CASSYDGEQFF
CDR3nt: TGCGCCAGCAGTTACGACGGTGAGCAGTTCTTC

abundance: .
v_gene: TRBV7-9
j_gene: TRBJ2-5
d_gene: .
CDR3aa: CASRGAREPQTQYF
CDR3nt: TGTGCCAGCAGGGGGGCTAGGGAGCCCCAGACCCAGTACTTC

abundance: .
v_gene: TRBV9
j_gene: TRBJ2-3
d_gene: .
CDR3aa: CASSLAGGPDTYDF
CDR3nt: TGTGCCAGCAGCCTAGCTGGAGGTCCCGATACCTACGATTTT